This paragraph covers one T cell receptor beta chain sequence. No cognate antigen has been identified for it. Base qualities are not provided; no much larger clone lies one nucleotide away. The cohort consisted of 600 to 750 healthy bone marrow donors. At the time of sampling, all cohort members were nominally healthy, though unrecorded immune exposures were likely present. The donor tested CMV seropositive and was one of the 289 seropositive cohort members. A peripheral blood sample was collected from each donor, and TCR beta sequencing was performed on peripheral blood mononuclear cells. Genomic DNA was extracted from the blood cell samples with the Qiagen DNeasy Blood Extraction Kit. This sample stems from a study of cytomegalovirus exposure and HLA in healthy donors (dated by TCRdb to about 2017). About the full investigation: An earlier analysis of approximately 640 of the donors reported 250 to 300 Gb of sequence data and roughly 110 million unique TCR beta sequences from 150 million to 200 million T cells. An early release that covered roughly 600 HLA-typed donors contained approximately 300 gigabases of sequencing data and about 93 million unique TCR sequences. The genetic ancestry cluster associated with self-reported Caucasian donors included 81% of the approximately 430 genotyped donors. The aim of the study was to test whether cataloging public T cell receptors could identify signatures of past pathogen exposure. The study used immunosequencing to profile the T cell repertoires of approximately 650 subjects and linked those repertoires to cytomegalovirus serostatus. Besides the first cohort of roughly 660 subjects, a separate validation cohort made up of 120 or so different subjects was used. To predict cytomegalovirus infection status, the study combined high-throughput TCR immunosequencing, statistical association of individual TCRs with disease status, and machine learning. A later analysis re-analyzed previously published TCR beta repertoires from several hundred donors and added high-resolution HLA genotyping to study TCR occurrence patterns. The later analysis used no new phenotypic data to find candidate immune exposures, relying instead on TCR beta sequences and their occurrence across donors. An earlier analysis of more than 450 of the donors used high-throughput TCR beta sequencing to judge whether each TCR beta V gene segment behaved as functional or pseudogenic. Alongside the repertoire data, information on donor age, sex, ethnicity and CMV serostatus was compiled. Genome-wide SNP genotypes for about three fifths of the roughly 670 donors were used in a later genetic analysis, which treated that subset as a discovery cohort. Every discovery cohort repertoire had been produced on one sequencing platform. Both class I and class II loci were covered by HLA typing, at four-digit resolution. The number of typed donors differed by locus: roughly 620-640 for A, B, C, DRB1 and DQB1; roughly 510 for DQA1; some 590 for DPA1; and 450 to 480 for DPB1. About five DR-DQ haplotypes were treated as single units for association and clustering because of strong linkage in the cohort. On average, about 240,000 unique TCR beta nucleotide sequences were sequenced per donor among 398 genotyped donors of the cohort, with 15% to 20% of those sequences being non-productive. Study-wide findings and limitations: In a later analysis, HLA-associated TCR beta chains were found to be more clonally expanded and to have lower generation probabilities than equally common non-associated chains. Broadly in line with IMGT annotations, most TCR beta V segments showed up in productive rearrangements about 90% or about 30% of the time in an earlier analysis of around 600 of the donors. Correlated functional status among segregating V segments might be attributable to linkage disequilibrium, but an unknown experimental factor could not be ruled out. In vitro tests confirmed that a few of the cytomegalovirus-associated TCR beta chains recognize cytomegalovirus antigens. A later analysis associated about 18,000 TCR beta sequences with specific HLA alleles at a false discovery rate of 0.05. Because counts were too low, seventeen rarely observed V segments, including chromosome 9 orphons, were excluded from the earlier analysis of 500 to 700 of the donors. Because some donors lacked HLA typing at each locus, the association tests relied only on the typed subset. The cohort was sequenced for TCR beta chains only, and without alpha or paired-chain data the features that could be detected were limited. A group of highly shared sequence variants was considered likely to be a technical artifact of the sequencing pipeline. V-gene and J-gene trimming of TCR beta chains was associated with a missense DCLRE1C variant in a later genetic analysis, and the association was replicated in an independent cohort. A further reported finding was that TCR beta sequences accurately predicted the HLA-A and HLA-B alleles for most subjects in the first cohort. The only immune exposure information available for the cohort was CMV serostatus. The classifier was reported to diagnose cytomegalovirus status with high specificity and sensitivity in both the original cohort and the validation cohort. Most CMV-associated TCR beta chains appeared to be HLA-restricted in a later analysis, and the HLA associations seemed to be driven largely by CMV exposure. Most TCR sequences were seen in very few donors, while some public TCRs were found in many individuals. The study gave a list of about 160 TCR beta chains associated with cytomegalovirus. Sequencing depth was assumed to be roughly uniform across donors in the presence/absence analyses, though that assumption may not hold. According to a later analysis, parvovirus B19, influenza, CMV and Epstein-Barr virus appeared linked to several top co-occurrence clusters. A later analysis found that TCR association rates varied across HLA loci, with DRB1 alleles showing the most associated TCRs and HLA-C alleles the fewest. When HLA alleles, especially DR and DQ, strongly co-occurred, TCR associations were difficult to assign to individual alleles. In a later genetic analysis, fewer N-insertions in productive TCRs were reported among donors in an Asian-associated ancestry cluster than the approximately 630-donor mean. It was suggested by the authors that the approach could potentially be generalized to other disease states and immunological phenotypes.

Libraries were built with the immunoSEQ multiplex PCR assay. For the multiplex PCR, a mixture combining 60 forward primers for TCR Vbeta segments and 13 reverse primers for TCR Jbeta segments was used. A multiplex PCR assay on genomic DNA amplified the CDR3 region of rearranged TCR beta genes. Amplified TCR beta libraries were sequenced as 87-base-pair reads on the Illumina HiSeq System. As for the original processing: A later analysis tallied 75 million to 95 million unique TCR beta chains across the 660 or so repertoires, and approximately 11 million of those chains were shared by two or more donors. To remove PCR and sequencing errors, raw reads were error-corrected and collapsed into unique sequences using a nearest-neighbor algorithm that merged closely related sequences. Alignment of CDR3 sequences to IMGT reference sequences was used to assign V, D and J gene segments. For a sequence to be retained, a match of at least six nucleotides to both a V gene segment and a J gene segment was required. Rearrangements were called productive when the CDR3 lacked stop codons and stayed in frame with V and J; all others were non-productive. CDR3 was defined according to IMGT convention as the region running from the second conserved V-encoded cysteine to the conserved J-encoded phenylalanine. In an earlier analysis of roughly 580 of the donors, sequences lacking an unambiguous match to a single V gene segment were excluded. In an earlier analysis of some 590 of the donors, a V segment was called functional when productive rearrangements were above 56.7%, and segregating when the standard deviation between donors exceeded 5%. A statistical classification framework was developed to diagnose cytomegalovirus status using the catalog of TCR beta chain sequences. A later analysis assigned V and J genes by comparing TCR nucleotide sequences with IMGT/GENE-DB human TR gene sequences. In a later analysis, CDR3 sequences and most-parsimonious VDJ recombination scenarios were assigned using the TCRdist pipeline. In a later analysis, each TCR beta chain was defined by its CDR3 amino acid sequence together with its V-gene family, and reads without a unique V-gene family were excluded. As a way to deal with suspected cross-contamination and a sequencing artifact, a later analysis dropped 640 or so nucleotide sequences that were highly shared and had low generation probability. For each public chain, a later analysis derived a clonal expansion index from normalized ranks of inferred template counts within each repertoire. In a later analysis, generation probabilities were computed with a VDJ recombination model fitted to out-of-frame rearrangements, and the resulting probabilities were checked against IGoR. Hypergeometric tests were used in a later analysis to score TCR-TCR, TCR-HLA and TCR-CMV co-occurrence, with a repertoire-size bias correction applied to the TCR pairs. A later analysis estimated false discovery rates by permuting HLA or CMV assignments 20 times. A later analysis grouped co-occurring TCRs with DBSCAN, adding TCRdist sequence similarity when clustering within HLA-allele-positive subsets. Repertoires with fewer than 30,000 or more than 120,000 public chains were left out of co-occurrence clustering, as were a handful of repertoires with anomalous nucleotide sharing. TCRdb mirrors the immuneACCESS table, restricted to in-frame sequences. Some clones are absent from its copies; in checked studies, under half trace to an unresolved V gene, and the reason for the others is unknown. Clonal size and the V and J genes are those of that table, whereas D and trimming came from the DNA. The sample records around 140,000 clones, roughly 80% of which are singletons. The ten largest clones represent approximately 8.1% of the sample.

The TCR was taken from a woman aged 45-59 years in good health and CMV-seropositive. The sample comprised PBMCs.

CDR3 sequence: CASSVEDREVFYEQYF. In nucleotides, the sequence is TGTGCCAGCAGCGTAGAGGACAGGGAGGTTTTCTACGAGCAGTACTTC. The rearranged chain carries TRBV9 and TRBJ2-7; 8 bases in the middle match TRBD1. The V end gives up 0 bases and the J end 3 bases, leaving 8 bases in the junction not matched to a gene. From its cysteine to its phenylalanine, the CDR3 spans 16 amino acids. Only the CDR3 part of the read is kept: 48 bases, read in frame from the first base. The CDR1 and CDR2 encoded by the germline V gene are SGDLS and YYNGEE.